Listed here are 19 T cell receptor beta chains from one sample, sequenced in a study of CD8 T cells in ankylosing spondylitis. TCRdb ran MiXCR on the 5' RACE reads and lists one entry per CDR3 protein. The sample consists of around 230,000 distinct CDR3 sequences, 8% to 9.5% of them appearing once. Material: blood, either unsorted or a sorted T cell fraction (not recorded which). These receptors all stem from a male donor with ankylosing spondylitis or in good health (not recorded which).

This rearrangement joins TRBV9 to TRBJ2-3; 7 bases align to TRBD2. The CDR3 has 14 residues. V was clipped by 7 bases and J by 5 bases; unmatched bases: 10. Germline V lookup: CDR1 SGDLS, CDR2 YYNGEE. The CDR3 DNA sequence: TGTGCCAGCGCCCAGCGGGATTGGGGAGATACGCAGTATTTT. Its protein is CASAQRDWGDTQYF.

The chain links TRBV12-3 or TRBV12-4 to TRBJ1-2; D remains ambiguous. The CDR3 loop spans 12 amino acids. The V end was cut by 3 bases, the J end by 8 bases, with 10 bases between. CDR3 region: CASSLYGEGYTF. The CDR3 region has the DNA TGTGCCAGCAGTTTGTACGGGGAAGGCTACACCTTC.

This clonotype was counted ten times or more. The V call is TRBV20-1, the J call TRBJ1-2, with D unresolved. Germline values: CDR1 DFQATT, CDR2 SNEGSKA (reference sequence). V was trimmed by 0 bases and J by 4 bases, leaving 12 bases between them. The CDR3 totals 14 residues. As DNA, the CDR3 is TGCAGTGCTAGAGATCTGCCGGCGACCTATGGCTACACCTTC. As protein: CSARDLPATYGYTF.

This clonotype was seen a few times. The genes are TRBV30 and TRBJ2-5; tentative D call: TRBD2 (5 bases). The length of the CDR3 is 13 residues. Between the trimmed V and J ends, which lost 0 bases and 5 bases, there was a span of 10 bases. Germline V CDR1 and CDR2: GTSNPN, SVGIG (reference sequence). CDR3 region: CAWSVRRLETQYF. The CDR3 region has the DNA TGTGCCTGGAGTGTACGGAGGTTGGAGACCCAGTACTTC.

This clonotype was picked up many times. The J gene is TRBJ2-2, the V gene TRBV12-3 or TRBV12-4; tentatively, D is TRBD1 (5 bases). CDR3 length: 13 residues. V gave up 9 bases and J gave up 3 bases, with 11 bases separating them. CDR3 loop: CASAQGYTGELFF. The CDR3 DNA reads TGTGCCAGTGCTCAGGGATACACCGGGGAGCTGTTTTTT.

This clonotype occurred many times. The chain employs TRBV7-2 and TRBJ2-1; no clear D gene. Germline V CDR1 and CDR2: SGHTA, FQGNSA. Trimming pared 5 bases from V and 3 bases from J, leaving 17 bases between. The CDR3 runs 16 residues. The CDR3 DNA sequence: TGTGCCAGCAGCCTAGACGCGCTAGTTCGCTACAATGAGCAGTTCTTC. Its protein is CASSLDALVRYNEQFF.

This clonotype was seen at least ten times. The chain combines TRBV20-1 with TRBJ2-7, with a tentative D call TRBD2 (5 bases). The CDR3 is 15 amino acids. Germline assignment: CDR1 DFQATT and CDR2 SNEGSKA (reference sequence). V shed 3 bases and J shed 3 bases, with 18 bases lying between them. The CDR3 coding sequence is TGCAGTGCTAGTCAGGACGGAGAACTAGGCTACGAGCAGTACTTC. Translation: CSASQDGELGYEQYF.

This chain joins TRBV30 and TRBJ1-2; 10 bases are a match to TRBD1. After removal of 1 base from V and 8 bases from J, the junction contained 10 bases not matched to a gene. CDR1 and CDR2 (germline): GTSNPN, SVGIG (reference sequence). This CDR3 spans 15 amino acids. The CDR3, as DNA: TGTGCCTGGAGTGGATGGGACAGGGGCGGGAGAGGCTACACCTTC. This gives the protein CAWSGWDRGGRGYTF.

This clonotype has a count of ten or more. J is TRBJ1-2 and V is TRBV10-3; no firm D call. Trimming took off 5 bases at V and 6 bases at J, with 10 bases between the two ends. The CDR3 covers 12 residues. In germline, CDR1 is ENHRY, CDR2 SYGVKD. The CDR3 protein is CAISRTVHGYTF. CDR3 sequence (DNA): TGTGCCATCAGTCGAACAGTCCATGGCTACACCTTC.

This clonotype was seen more than once but under ten times. The chain uses TRBV30 and TRBJ1-1; D might be TRBD1 (5 bases). Germline V gene sequence: CDR1 GTSNPN, CDR2 SVGIG (reference sequence). This CDR3 is 16 amino acids long. Trimming took off 0 bases at V and 4 bases at J, with 18 bases between the two ends. CDR3 nucleotides: TGTGCCTGGAGTGTTCTTGGGACCCTGGGCGGCACTGAAGCTTTCTTT. Translation: CAWSVLGTLGGTEAFF. The whole variable domain, remainder taken from reference TRBV30 and TRBJ1-1, is SQTIHQWPATLVQPVGSPLSLECTVEGTSNPNLYWYRQAAGRGLQLLFYSVGIGQISSEVPQNLSASRPQDRQFILSSKKLLLSDSGFYLCAWSVLGTLGGTEAFFGQGTRLTVV.

This clonotype occurred a few times. CDR3 protein: CSAWAHSEKLFF. In DNA form, the CDR3 reads TGCAGTGCTTGGGCTCATAGTGAAAAACTGTTTTTT. The chain links TRBV20-1 to TRBJ1-4, with unresolved D. V lost 5 bases to trimming and J lost 7 bases, with 11 bases between them. CDR1 is DFQATT and CDR2 is SNEGSKA in the germline V gene (reference sequence). The CDR3 consists of 12 residues.

This clonotype was observed a few times. The CDR3: CASSFAQWGQGFSLGGYTF. In DNA, the CDR3 is TGTGCCAGCAGCTTCGCCCAGTGGGGACAAGGATTTTCATTGGGAGGCTACACCTTC. The rearrangement joins TRBV3-1 to TRBJ1-2, with D possibly TRBD1 on 6 matching bases. This CDR3 has 19 residues. CDR1 is LGHDT and CDR2 is YNNKEL in the germline V gene (reference sequence). V gave up 5 bases and J gave up 8 bases, with 33 bases separating them.

This clonotype appeared many times. The chain has TRBV4-3 and TRBJ2-7; D is undetermined. V lost 2 bases and J lost 0, with 8 bases in between. Germline loops: CDR1 LGHNA, CDR2 YSLEER. CDR3 length: 14 amino acids. CDR3 loop: CASSQWIGSYEQYF. The CDR3 DNA sequence: TGCGCCAGCAGCCAATGGATAGGCTCCTACGAGCAGTACTTC.

Points on this clonotype: A read error may explain this, as a much larger clone is one base away. In DNA, the CDR3 is TGTGCCATCAGTGAGTCGAAGCGGGCGAGCACTGAAGCTTTCTTT. It specifies CAISESKRASTEAFF. V usage is TRBV10-3 and J usage is TRBJ1-1; no firm D call. With 0 bases removed from V and 4 bases from J, the gap between germline ends came to 12 bases. CDR1 is ENHRY and CDR2 is SYGVKD in the germline V gene. The CDR3 loop spans 15 amino acids.

The table lists this clonotype with many counts. This sequence joins TRBV7-8 and TRBJ1-2; D is undetermined. V lost 4 bases to trimming and J lost 8 bases, with 17 bases between them. The CDR3 is made up of 14 amino acids. Germline CDR1 reads SGHVS; CDR2 reads FQNEAQ. The CDR3 sequence: CASSSGGGERGYTF. CDR3 DNA: TGTGCCAGCAGCTCAGGCGGCGGGGAGCGAGGCTACACCTTC. The variable domain in full, completed from reference TRBV7-8 and TRBJ1-2, reads GAGVSQSPRYKVAKRGQDVALRCDPISGHVSLFWYQQALGQGPEFLTYFQNEAQLDKSGLPSDRFFAERPEGSVSTLKIQRTQQEDSAVYLCASSSGGGERGYTFGSGTRLTVV.

The chain employs TRBV20-1 and TRBJ2-1; D not resolved. Trimming took off 4 bases at V and 0 bases at J, with 10 bases between the two ends. The CDR3 totals 14 residues. Germline assignment: CDR1 DFQATT and CDR2 SNEGSKA (reference sequence). The CDR3 region is CSAKSSASYNEQFF. In nucleotides, the CDR3 is TGCAGTGCTAAATCAAGCGCCTCCTACAATGAGCAGTTCTTC.

Ten or more counts support this clonotype. The rearrangement uses TRBV7-2 and TRBJ1-6; D remains ambiguous. The CDR3 totals 12 residues. V lost 4 bases, J lost 13 bases, and 11 bases lay in between. From germline, CDR1 is SGHTA and CDR2 FQGNSA. CDR3: CASSSGQSPLHF. CDR3 nucleotides: TGTGCCAGCAGCTCCGGGCAGTCCCCCCTCCACTTT.

At least ten counts were recorded for this clonotype. The V call is TRBV27, the J call TRBJ1-5; D may be TRBD1 (6 bases). The CDR3 is 12 amino acids. Between the trimmed V and J ends, which lost 6 bases and 6 bases, there was a span of 9 bases. Per the germline V gene, CDR1 is MNHEY and CDR2 is SMNVEV (reference sequence). The CDR3 sequence: CASRQGGQPQHF. CDR3 in DNA: TGTGCCAGCAGACAAGGGGGTCAGCCCCAGCATTTT.

This rearrangement joins TRBV7-2 to TRBJ2-5; a possible D gene is TRBD2 (6 bases). V gave up 4 bases and J gave up 8 bases, with 23 bases separating them. Germline V gene data show CDR1 as SGHTA and CDR2 as FQGNSA. The CDR3 covers 16 residues. Here the CDR3 DNA reads TGTGCCAGCAGCTCCATTAGCGGAACCCGGGTGGATACCCAGTACTTC. Protein: CASSSISGTRVDTQYF.